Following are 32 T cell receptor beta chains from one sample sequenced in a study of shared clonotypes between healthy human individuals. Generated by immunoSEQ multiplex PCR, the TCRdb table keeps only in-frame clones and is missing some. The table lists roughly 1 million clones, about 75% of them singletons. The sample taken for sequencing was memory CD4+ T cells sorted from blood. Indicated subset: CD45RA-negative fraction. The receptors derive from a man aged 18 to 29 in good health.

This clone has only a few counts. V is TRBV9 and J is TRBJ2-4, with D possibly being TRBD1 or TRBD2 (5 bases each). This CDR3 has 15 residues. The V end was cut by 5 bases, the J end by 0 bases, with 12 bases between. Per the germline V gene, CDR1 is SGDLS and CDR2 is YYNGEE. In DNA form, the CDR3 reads TGTGCCAGCAGTCCTGGGACGGCAGCCAAAAACATTCAGTACTTC. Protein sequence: CASSPGTAAKNIQYF.

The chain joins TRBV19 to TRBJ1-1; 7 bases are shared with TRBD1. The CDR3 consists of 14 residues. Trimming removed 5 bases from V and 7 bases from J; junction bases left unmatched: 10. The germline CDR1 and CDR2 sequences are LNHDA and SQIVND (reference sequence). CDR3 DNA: TGTGCCAGTAGTGGTACAGGGGCGGTCGGTGAAGCTTTCTTT. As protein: CASSGTGAVGEAFF.

In nucleotides, the CDR3 is TGTGCCAGCAGTTCCAAGGAAGGCTCCTATAATTCACCCCTCCACTTT. This codes for CASSSKEGSYNSPLHF. The chain has TRBV5-4 and TRBJ1-6; D call uncertain. The CDR3 has 16 amino acids. Between the trimmed V and J ends, which lost 5 bases and 0 bases, there was a span of 12 bases. Per germline, CDR1 SGHNT and CDR2 YYREEE (reference sequence).

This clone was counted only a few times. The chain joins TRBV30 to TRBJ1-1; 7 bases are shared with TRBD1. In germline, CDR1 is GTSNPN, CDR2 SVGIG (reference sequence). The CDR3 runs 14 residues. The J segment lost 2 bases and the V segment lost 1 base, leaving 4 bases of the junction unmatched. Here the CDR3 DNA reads TGTGCCTGGAGTGGAGGGGGCAGTAACACTGAAGCTTTCTTT. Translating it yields CAWSGGGSNTEAFF.

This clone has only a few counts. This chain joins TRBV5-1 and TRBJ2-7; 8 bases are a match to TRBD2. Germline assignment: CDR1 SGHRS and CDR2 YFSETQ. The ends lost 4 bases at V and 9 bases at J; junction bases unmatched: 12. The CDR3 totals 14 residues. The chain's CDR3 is CASSALERESVQYF. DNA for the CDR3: TGCGCCAGCAGCGCACTCGAGCGGGAGTCTGTGCAGTACTTC.

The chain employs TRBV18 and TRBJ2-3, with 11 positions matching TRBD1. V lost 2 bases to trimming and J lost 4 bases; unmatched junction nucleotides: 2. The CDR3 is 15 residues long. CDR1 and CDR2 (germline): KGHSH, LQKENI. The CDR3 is CASSPGDRGADTQYF. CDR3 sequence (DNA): TGTGCCAGCTCACCAGGGGACAGGGGGGCAGATACGCAGTATTTT. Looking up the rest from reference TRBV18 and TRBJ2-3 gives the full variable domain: NAGVMQNPRHLVRRRGQEARLRCSPMKGHSHVYWYRQLPEEGLKFMVYLQKENIIDESGMPKERFSAEFPKEGPSILRIQQVVRGDSAAYFCASSPGDRGADTQYFGPGTRLTVL.

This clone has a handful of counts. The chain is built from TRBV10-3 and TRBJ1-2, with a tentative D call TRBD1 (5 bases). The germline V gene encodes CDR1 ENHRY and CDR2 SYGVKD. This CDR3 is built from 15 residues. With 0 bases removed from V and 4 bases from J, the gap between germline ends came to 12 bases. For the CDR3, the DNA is TGTGCCATCAGTGAGTCGTCAGGGAGCGGCTATGGCTACACCTTC. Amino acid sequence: CAISESSGSGYGYTF.

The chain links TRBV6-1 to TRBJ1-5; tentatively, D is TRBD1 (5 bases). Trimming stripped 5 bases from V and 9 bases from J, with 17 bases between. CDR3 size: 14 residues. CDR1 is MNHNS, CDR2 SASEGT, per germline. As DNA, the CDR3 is TGTGCCAGCAGTACCCAGGGTGGTGCATCGCCCCAGCATTTT. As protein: CASSTQGGASPQHF.

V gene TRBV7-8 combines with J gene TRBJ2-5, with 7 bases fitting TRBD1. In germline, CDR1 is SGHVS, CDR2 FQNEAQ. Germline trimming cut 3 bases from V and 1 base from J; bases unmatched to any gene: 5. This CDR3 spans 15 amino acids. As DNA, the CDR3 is TGTGCCAGCAGCTTCCAGGGGGACCGCCAAGAGACCCAGTACTTC. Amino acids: CASSFQGDRQETQYF.

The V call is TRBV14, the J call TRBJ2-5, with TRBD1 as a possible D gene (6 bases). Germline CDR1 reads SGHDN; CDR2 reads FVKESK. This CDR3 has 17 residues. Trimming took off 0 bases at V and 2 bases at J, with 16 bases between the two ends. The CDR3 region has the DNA TGTGCCAGCAGCCAAGATTCCGGTCCAGGGGCTCAAGAGACCCAGTACTTC. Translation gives CASSQDSGPGAQETQYF.

The CDR3 sequence: CASSQGQGAFANEKLFF. The CDR3 nucleotides read TGCGCCAGCAGCCAGGGACAGGGGGCGTTCGCTAATGAAAAACTGTTTTTT. V usage is TRBV5-1 and J usage is TRBJ1-4; 12 nucleotides line up with TRBD1. The germline V gene has CDR1 SGHRS and CDR2 YFSETQ. The CDR3 consists of 17 residues. V gave up 4 bases and J gave up 3 bases; unmatched junction bases: 7.

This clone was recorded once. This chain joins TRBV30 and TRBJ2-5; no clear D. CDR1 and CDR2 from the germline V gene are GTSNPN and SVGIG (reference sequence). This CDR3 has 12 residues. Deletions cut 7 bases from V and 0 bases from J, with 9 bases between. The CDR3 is CASRQDQETQYF. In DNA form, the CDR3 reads TGTGCCTCCCGGCAGGACCAAGAGACCCAGTACTTC.

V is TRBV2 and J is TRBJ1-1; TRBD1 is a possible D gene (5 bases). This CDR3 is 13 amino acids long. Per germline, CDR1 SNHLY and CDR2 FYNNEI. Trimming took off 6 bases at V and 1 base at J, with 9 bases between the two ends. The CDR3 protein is CASRGDGNTEAFF. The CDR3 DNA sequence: TGTGCCAGCAGGGGGGACGGGAACACTGAAGCTTTCTTT.

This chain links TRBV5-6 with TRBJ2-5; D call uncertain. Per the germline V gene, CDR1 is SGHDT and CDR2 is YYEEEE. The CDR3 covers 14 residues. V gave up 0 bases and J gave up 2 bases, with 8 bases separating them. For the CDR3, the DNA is TGTGCCAGCAGCTTGGGACACAAACAAGAGACCCAGTACTTC. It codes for CASSLGHKQETQYF.

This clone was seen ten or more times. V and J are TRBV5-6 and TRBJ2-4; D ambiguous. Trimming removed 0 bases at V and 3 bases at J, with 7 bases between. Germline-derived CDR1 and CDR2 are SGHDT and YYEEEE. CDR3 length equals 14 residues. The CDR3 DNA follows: TGTGCCAGCAGCTTGGGACGAGGCAAAAACATTCAGTACTTC. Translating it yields CASSLGRGKNIQYF.

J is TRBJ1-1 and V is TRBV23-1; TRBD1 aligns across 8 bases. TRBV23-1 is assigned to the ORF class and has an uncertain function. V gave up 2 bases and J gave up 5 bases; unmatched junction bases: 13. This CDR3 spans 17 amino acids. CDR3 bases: TGCGCCAGCAGTCAACCCAAGGACAGGGTTTCGAGAACTGAAGCTTTCTTT. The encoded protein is CASSQPKDRVSRTEAFF.

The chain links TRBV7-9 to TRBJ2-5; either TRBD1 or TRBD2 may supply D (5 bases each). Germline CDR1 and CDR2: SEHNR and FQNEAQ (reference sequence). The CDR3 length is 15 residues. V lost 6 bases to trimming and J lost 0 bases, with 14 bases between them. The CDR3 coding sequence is TGTGCCAGCAGTCACCGGGACCAATACCAAGAGACCCAGTACTTC. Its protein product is CASSHRDQYQETQYF.

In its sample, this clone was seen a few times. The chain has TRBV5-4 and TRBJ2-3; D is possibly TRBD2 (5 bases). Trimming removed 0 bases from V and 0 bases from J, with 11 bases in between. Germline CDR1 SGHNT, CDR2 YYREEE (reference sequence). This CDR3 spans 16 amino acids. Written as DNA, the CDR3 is TGTGCCAGCAGCTTGGTCGCGGGCCCTAGCACAGATACGCAGTATTTT. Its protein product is CASSLVAGPSTDTQYF.

CDR3 coding DNA: TGCGCCAGCAGCTTACTAACAGGGGGCGGCGAGCAGTACTTC. It is translated as CASSLLTGGGEQYF. The chain combines TRBV5-1 with TRBJ2-7; 9 positions match TRBD1. The CDR3 sequence is 14 residues long. Germline trimming cut 2 bases from V and 6 bases from J; bases unmatched to any gene: 6. Germline CDR1 and CDR2: SGHRS and YFSETQ.

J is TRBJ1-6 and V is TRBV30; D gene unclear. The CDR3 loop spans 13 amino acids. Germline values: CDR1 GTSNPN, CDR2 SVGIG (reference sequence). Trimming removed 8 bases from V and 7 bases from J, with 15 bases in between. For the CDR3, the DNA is TGTGCCGGCTCCGGGGTGATAAATTCACCCCTCCACTTT. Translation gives CAGSGVINSPLHF.

CDR3 sequence (DNA): TGTGCCAGCAGCTTTCTCCGACGGACGGAGAGCTCTGGGGCCAACGTCCTGACTTTC. This codes for CASSFLRRTESSGANVLTF. The chain carries TRBV5-5 and TRBJ2-6; D remains unclear. V was shortened by 2 bases and J by 0 bases, with 18 bases between the two germline ends. CDR1 is SGHKS, CDR2 YYEKEE, per germline (reference sequence). The CDR3 length is 19 residues.

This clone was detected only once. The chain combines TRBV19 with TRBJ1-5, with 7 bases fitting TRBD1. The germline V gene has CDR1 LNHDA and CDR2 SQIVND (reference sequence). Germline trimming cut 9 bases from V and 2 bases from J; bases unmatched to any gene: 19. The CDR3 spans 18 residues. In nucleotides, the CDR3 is TGTGCCAGAACCCCTAGTGGACAGGCGGCGATTTGCAATCAGCCCCAGCATTTT. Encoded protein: CARTPSGQAAICNQPQHF.

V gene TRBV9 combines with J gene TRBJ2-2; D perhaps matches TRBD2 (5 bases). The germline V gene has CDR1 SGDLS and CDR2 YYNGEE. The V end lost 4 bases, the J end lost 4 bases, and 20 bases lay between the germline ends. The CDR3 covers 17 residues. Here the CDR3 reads CASSPSGLGKGTGELFF. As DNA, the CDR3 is TGTGCCAGCAGCCCAAGCGGTCTCGGGAAAGGCACCGGGGAGCTGTTTTTT.

The CDR3 DNA sequence: TGCGCCAGCAGCCCTCGACTAGCGGGGGGCCACTCCTACGAGCAGTACTTC. Translated: CASSPRLAGGHSYEQYF. The chain couples TRBV5-1 to TRBJ2-7; 13 nucleotides align to TRBD2. Per the germline V gene, CDR1 is SGHRS and CDR2 is YFSETQ. The CDR3 is made up of 17 amino acids. V was clipped by 4 bases and J by 0 bases; unmatched bases: 7.

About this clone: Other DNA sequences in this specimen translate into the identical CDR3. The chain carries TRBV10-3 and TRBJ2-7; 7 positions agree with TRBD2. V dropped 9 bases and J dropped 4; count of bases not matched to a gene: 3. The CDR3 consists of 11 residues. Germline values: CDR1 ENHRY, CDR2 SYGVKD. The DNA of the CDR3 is TGTGCCATATCCGGGGGGTACGAGCAGTACTTC. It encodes CAISGGYEQYF.

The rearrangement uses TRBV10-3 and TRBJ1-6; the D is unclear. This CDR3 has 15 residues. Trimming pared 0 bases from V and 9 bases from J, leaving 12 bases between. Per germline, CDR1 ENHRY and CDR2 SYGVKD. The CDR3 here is CAISESVVGGSPLHF. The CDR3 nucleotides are TGTGCCATCAGTGAGTCGGTGGTGGGTGGTTCACCCCTCCACTTT.

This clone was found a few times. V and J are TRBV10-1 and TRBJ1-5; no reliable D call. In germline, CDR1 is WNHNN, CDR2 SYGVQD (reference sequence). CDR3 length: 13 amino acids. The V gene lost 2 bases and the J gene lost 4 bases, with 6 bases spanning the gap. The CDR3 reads CASSEGGNQPQHF. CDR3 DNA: TGCGCCAGCAGTGAGGGAGGTAATCAGCCCCAGCATTTT.

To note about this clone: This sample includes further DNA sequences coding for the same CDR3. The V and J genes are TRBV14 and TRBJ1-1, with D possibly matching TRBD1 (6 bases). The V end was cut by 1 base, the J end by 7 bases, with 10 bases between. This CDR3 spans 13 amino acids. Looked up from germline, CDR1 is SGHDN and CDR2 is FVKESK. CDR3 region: CASSQVGGGEAFF. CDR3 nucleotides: TGTGCCAGCAGCCAAGTAGGAGGGGGTGAAGCTTTCTTT.

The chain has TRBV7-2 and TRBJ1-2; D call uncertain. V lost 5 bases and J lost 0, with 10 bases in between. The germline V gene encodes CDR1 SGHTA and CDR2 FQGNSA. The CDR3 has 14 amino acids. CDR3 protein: CASSPPRSNYGYTF. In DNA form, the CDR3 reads TGTGCCAGCAGCCCCCCTCGTTCTAACTATGGCTACACCTTC.

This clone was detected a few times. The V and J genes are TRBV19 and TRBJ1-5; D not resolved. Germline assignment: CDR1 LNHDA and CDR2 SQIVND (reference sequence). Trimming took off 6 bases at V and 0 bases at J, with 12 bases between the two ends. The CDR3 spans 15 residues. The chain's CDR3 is CASRTAPYSNQPQHF. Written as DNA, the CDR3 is TGTGCCAGTAGAACGGCACCTTATAGCAATCAGCCCCAGCATTTT.

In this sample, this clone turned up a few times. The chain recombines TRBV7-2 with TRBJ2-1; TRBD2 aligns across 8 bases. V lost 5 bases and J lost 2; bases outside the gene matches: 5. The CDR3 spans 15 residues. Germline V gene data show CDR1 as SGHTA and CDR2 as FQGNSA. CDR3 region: CASSQVAGTYNEQFF. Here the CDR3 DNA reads TGTGCCAGCAGCCAGGTAGCGGGAACCTACAATGAGCAGTTCTTC.

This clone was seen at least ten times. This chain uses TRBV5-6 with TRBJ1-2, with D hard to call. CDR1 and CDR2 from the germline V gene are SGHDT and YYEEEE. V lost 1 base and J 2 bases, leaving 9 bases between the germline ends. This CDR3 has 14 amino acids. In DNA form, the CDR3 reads TGTGCCAGCAGCTTGTTGGGGTCCAACTATGGCTACACCTTC. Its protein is CASSLLGSNYGYTF. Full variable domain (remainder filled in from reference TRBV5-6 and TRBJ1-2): DAGVTQSPTHLIKTRGQQVTLRCSPKSGHDTVSWYQQALGQGPQFIFQYYEEEERQRGNFPDRFSGHQFPNYSSELNVNALLLGDSALYLCASSLLGSNYGYTFGSGTRLTVV.